A single sample gave rise to the 30 T cell receptor beta chains below, sequenced in a study of blood T cell repertoires in COVID-19. Here immunoSEQ multiplex PCR was the method, and the copy in TCRdb shows in-frame clones only, minus some. The sample contains around 73,000 clones, over 60% of which appear only once. Sequencing input: peripheral blood. The source of these receptors is a man between 65 and 79 years old with COVID-19, enrolled during active disease.

The genes are TRBV7-3 and TRBJ2-1, with 11 bases fitting TRBD2. The ends lost 5 bases at V and 0 bases at J; junction bases unmatched: 12. Germline CDR1 is SGHTA and CDR2 is FQGTGA. CDR3 length: 19 amino acids. The CDR3 coding sequence is TGTGCCAGCAGCGGCGGGACTAGCGGCCCGAGAAGCTCCTACAATGAGCAGTTCTTC. Protein product: CASSGGTSGPRSSYNEQFF.

The chain is built from TRBV11-3 and TRBJ2-1, with 10 bases fitting TRBD2. Germline CDR1 reads SGHNT; CDR2 reads YENEEA. Losses at the gene ends were 5 bases for V and 6 bases for J; bases not matched to a gene: 7. This CDR3 region has 15 residues. This chain's CDR3 is CASSDTSGIFNEQFF. DNA for the CDR3: TGTGCCAGCAGCGACACTAGCGGGATTTTCAATGAGCAGTTCTTC. Full variable domain (missing parts from reference TRBV11-3 and TRBJ2-1): EAGVVQSPRYKIIEKKQPVAFWCNPISGHNTLYWYLQNLGQGPELLIRYENEEAVDDSQLPKDRFSAERLKGVDSTLKIQPAELGDSAVYLCASSDTSGIFNEQFFGPGTRLTVL.

The rearrangement links TRBV27 to TRBJ2-7, with TRBD2 matching 7 bases. The CDR3 runs to 15 residues. With V trimmed by 11 bases and J by 1 base, 14 bases remained unmatched. The germline V gene encodes CDR1 MNHEY and CDR2 SMNVEV (reference sequence). The CDR3 sequence: CAAISAGATSYEQYF. In DNA, the CDR3 is TGTGCCGCCATTTCGGCGGGAGCGACTTCCTACGAGCAGTACTTC.

J is TRBJ1-2 and V is TRBV28, with 9 bases identical to TRBD1. Germline V gene data show CDR1 as MDHEN and CDR2 as SYDVKM. The CDR3 runs to 14 residues. Trimming took 2 bases from V and 2 from J; bases not matched to a gene: 0. DNA of the CDR3: TGTGCCAGCAGTTTAACAGGGGGCAACTATGGCTACACCTTC. This encodes CASSLTGGNYGYTF.

This clone has at least ten counts. The chain carries TRBV4-1 and TRBJ2-2; D call uncertain. The germline V gene encodes CDR1 MGHRA and CDR2 YSYEKL. V was cut by 8 bases and J by 3 bases, with 10 bases left in between. This CDR3 region has 13 residues. CDR3 nucleotides: TGCGCCAGCGCCCCCAGGCACACCGGGGAGCTGTTTTTT. Amino acids: CASAPRHTGELFF.

In this sample, this clone turned up a few times. The chain employs TRBV4-3 and TRBJ2-2; 10 positions agree with TRBD2. The CDR3 consists of 15 residues. Germline CDR1 is LGHNA and CDR2 is YSLEER. The trim removed 1 base at V and 7 bases at J, leaving 3 bases unmatched. CDR3 in amino acids: CASSQASGSVGELFF. The CDR3 DNA reads TGCGCCAGCAGCCAAGCTAGCGGGAGTGTCGGGGAGCTGTTTTTT.

The CDR3 loop is CASSWGLAGAGDEQFF. CDR3 DNA sequence: TGCGCCAGCAGCTGGGGACTAGCGGGAGCAGGTGATGAGCAGTTCTTC. The V and J genes are TRBV5-1 and TRBJ2-1; 14 nucleotides line up with TRBD2. The V gene's germline CDR1 is SGHRS and CDR2 YFSETQ. The length of the CDR3 is 16 residues. Losses at the gene ends were 3 bases for V and 8 bases for J; bases not matched to a gene: 7.

This clone came up a few times. The V call is TRBV5-4, the J call TRBJ2-7; D ambiguous. The germline V gene has CDR1 SGHNT and CDR2 YYREEE (reference sequence). CDR3 length equals 12 residues. Trimming took off 4 bases at V and 2 bases at J, with 7 bases between the two ends. The CDR3 nucleotides are TGTGCCAGCAGCACCCGGGCCTACGAGCAGTACTTC. It is translated as CASSTRAYEQYF.

The gene calls are TRBV29-1 and TRBJ1-2, with TRBD1 matching 8 bases. This CDR3 is built from 15 residues. Germline V lookup: CDR1 SQVTM, CDR2 ANQGSEA. Losses at the gene ends were 6 bases for V and 3 bases for J; bases not matched to a gene: 12. The CDR3 coding sequence is TGCAGCGTGGGGGGGTCCCCGACAGGGGACTATGGCTACACCTTC. Translating gives CSVGGSPTGDYGYTF.

V gene TRBV19 combines with J gene TRBJ1-5; a possible D gene is TRBD1 (6 bases). Germline V lookup: CDR1 LNHDA, CDR2 SQIVND (reference sequence). CDR3 length: 15 residues. The V gene lost 5 bases and the J gene lost 1 base, with 12 bases spanning the gap. In DNA form, the CDR3 reads TGTGCCAGTAGTGCACCTACAGGGAGCAATCAGCCCCAGCATTTT. Protein product: CASSAPTGSNQPQHF.

The gene calls are TRBV10-3 and TRBJ2-7; a weak D match, TRBD1 (6 bases). CDR1 is ENHRY and CDR2 is SYGVKD in the germline V gene. V was trimmed by 1 base and J by 2 bases, leaving 9 bases between them. The CDR3 is 14 residues long. CDR3 sequence: CAISELGQTYEQYF. The CDR3 coding sequence is TGTGCCATCAGTGAGTTAGGACAGACCTACGAGCAGTACTTC.

V usage is TRBV5-1 and J usage is TRBJ1-6; 9 bases fit TRBD1. The germline V gene encodes CDR1 SGHRS and CDR2 YFSETQ. This CDR3 comprises 15 residues. The V segment lost 0 bases and the J segment 7 bases; nucleotides outside the gene matches: 2. CDR3: CASSLGQGGNSPLHF. For the CDR3, the DNA is TGCGCCAGCAGCTTGGGACAGGGGGGCAATTCACCCCTCCACTTT.

V usage is TRBV12-5 and J usage is TRBJ2-6, with D maybe TRBD2 (5 bases). The CDR3 totals 16 residues. V was shortened by 6 bases and J by 3 bases, with 15 bases between the two germline ends. Germline V CDR1 and CDR2: LGHNT, FRNRAP. CDR3 sequence reads: CASGLDRGRGANVLTF. The DNA for the CDR3 is TGTGCTAGTGGGCTAGATCGAGGGCGTGGGGCCAACGTCCTGACTTTC. Full variable domain (missing parts from reference TRBV12-5 and TRBJ2-6): DARVTQTPRHKVTEMGQEVTMRCQPILGHNTVFWYRQTMMQGLELLAYFRNRAPLDDSGMPKDRFSAEMPDATLATLKIQPSEPRDSAVYFCASGLDRGRGANVLTFGAGSRLTVL.

As for this clone: The junction departs from germline at one end; a sequencing error may be responsible. This chain joins TRBV7-9 and TRBJ2-1, with D possibly being TRBD1 (5 bases). The CDR3 contains 16 residues. Germline loops: CDR1 SEHNR, CDR2 FQNEAQ (reference sequence). The CDR3 sequence is CAGSLFLGLGVEEQFF. In DNA form, the CDR3 reads TGTGCCGGCAGCTTATTCCTCGGGCTAGGGGTGGAGGAGCAGTTCTTC. Full variable domain (rest looked up from reference TRBV7-9 and TRBJ2-1): DTGVSQNPRHKITKRGQNVTFRCDPISEHNRLYWYRQTLGQGPEFLTYFQNEAQLEKSRLLSDRFSAERPKGSFSTLEIQRTEQGDSAMYLCAGSLFLGLGVEEQFFGPGTRLTVL.

This rearrangement joins TRBV2 to TRBJ1-5; D may be TRBD1 (6 bases). This CDR3 comprises 15 residues. Trimming removed 4 bases from V and 10 bases from J, with 20 bases in between. Per the germline V gene, CDR1 is SNHLY and CDR2 is FYNNEI. In nucleotides, the CDR3 is TGTGCCAGCAGTGTGGAGACAGGTTCTGCTTTACCCCAGCATTTT. This codes for CASSVETGSALPQHF.

The rearrangement links TRBV5-1 to TRBJ1-1; possibly TRBD1 for D (5 bases). The CDR3 sequence is 16 residues long. The germline V and J ends were trimmed by 0 bases and 2 bases, with 14 bases remaining between them. The germline V gene encodes CDR1 SGHRS and CDR2 YFSETQ. Written as DNA, the CDR3 is TGCGCCAGCAGCTTGGACCCCCGACAGACAAACACTGAAGCTTTCTTT. This translates into CASSLDPRQTNTEAFF. Full variable domain (remainder filled in from reference TRBV5-1 and TRBJ1-1): KAGVTQTPRYLIKTRGQQVTLSCSPISGHRSVSWYQQTPGQGLQFLFEYFSETQRNKGNFPGRFSGRQFSNSRSEMNVSTLELGDSALYLCASSLDPRQTNTEAFFGQGTRLTVV.

The V and J genes are TRBV4-1 and TRBJ2-1; weak D call: TRBD2 (6 bases). Germline V gives CDR1 MGHRA, CDR2 YSYEKL. The CDR3 consists of 14 residues. V was pared by 4 bases and J by 1 base, with 8 bases between. The CDR3 bases are TGCGCCAGCAGCCCGGGACTTTCCTACAATGAGCAGTTCTTC. Protein sequence: CASSPGLSYNEQFF.

The rearrangement links TRBV9 to TRBJ1-1; 10 nucleotides match TRBD1. This CDR3 has 16 amino acids. V gave up 0 bases and J gave up 3 bases; unmatched junction bases: 5. The V gene's germline CDR1 is SGDLS and CDR2 YYNGEE. As DNA, the CDR3 is TGTGCCAGCAGCGTAGGACAGGGGGCGTGGGACACTGAAGCTTTCTTT. This translates into CASSVGQGAWDTEAFF. Supplemented by reference TRBV9 and TRBJ1-1, the full variable domain reads DSGVTQTPKHLITATGQRVTLRCSPRSGDLSVYWYQQSLDQGLQFLIQYYNGEERAKGNILERFSAQQFPDLHSELNLSSLELGDSALYFCASSVGQGAWDTEAFFGQGTRLTVV.

The chain uses TRBV7-2 and TRBJ2-7; possibly TRBD1 for D (5 bases). The germline CDR1 and CDR2 sequences are SGHTA and FQGNSA. V was trimmed by 4 bases and J by 7 bases, leaving 14 bases between them. The CDR3 consists of 13 residues. The CDR3, as DNA: TGTGCCAGCAGCTCCCTGACAAGGGGAGAGCAGTACTTC. It yields the protein CASSSLTRGEQYF.

The CDR3 protein is CASSWAGNEQFF. CDR3 nucleotide sequence: TGTGCCAGCAGCTGGGCGGGAAATGAGCAGTTCTTC. V and J are TRBV7-8 and TRBJ2-1, with TRBD2 as a possible D gene (6 bases). V was pared by 4 bases and J by 7 bases, with 8 bases between. Germline V gene lookup returns CDR1 SGHVS and CDR2 FQNEAQ. The CDR3 runs to 12 residues.

The chain recombines TRBV4-1 with TRBJ1-5, with a tentative D call TRBD1 (6 bases). V lost 6 bases, J lost 0 bases, and 12 bases lay in between. Germline-derived CDR1 and CDR2 are MGHRA and YSYEKL. This CDR3 region has 15 residues. The DNA of the CDR3 is TGCGCCAGCAGGGACAGTTCTTATAGCAATCAGCCCCAGCATTTT. Amino acid sequence: CASRDSSYSNQPQHF.

This clone has a single count. This chain uses TRBV28 with TRBJ1-6, with no clear D. V was cut by 5 bases and J by 9 bases, with 11 bases left in between. The germline gives CDR1 MDHEN, CDR2 SYDVKM. There are 13 residues in the CDR3. Here the CDR3 reads CASSNTRGSPLHF. CDR3 DNA sequence: TGTGCCAGCAGTAACACCCGGGGTTCACCCCTCCACTTT.

The V and J genes are TRBV7-9 and TRBJ2-1; 9 positions agree with TRBD2. Germline loops: CDR1 SEHNR, CDR2 FQNEAQ (reference sequence). With V trimmed by 0 bases and J by 4 bases, 4 bases remained unmatched. CDR3 length: 16 residues. CDR3: CASSLALAGTYNEQFF. The DNA of the CDR3 is TGTGCCAGCAGCTTAGCCCTAGCGGGAACTTACAATGAGCAGTTCTTC.

CDR3 sequence reads: CASGGGGGRTAGDTQYF. The CDR3 DNA reads TGTGCCAGCGGAGGTGGAGGCGGGAGAACGGCGGGAGATACGCAGTATTTT. The chain links TRBV2 to TRBJ2-3; TRBD2 agrees at 7 bases. The CDR3 is made up of 17 amino acids. The germline V gene has CDR1 SNHLY and CDR2 FYNNEI. J was trimmed by 5 bases and V by 8 bases; bases with no gene match: 19.

The chain joins TRBV14 to TRBJ2-7; D may be TRBD1 (6 bases). Trimming took off 6 bases at V and 0 bases at J, with 12 bases between the two ends. This CDR3 contains 14 residues. Germline V gene lookup returns CDR1 SGHDN and CDR2 FVKESK. The CDR3 DNA reads as TGTGCCAGCAGTCTCTACAGGGACTCCTACGAGCAGTACTTC. This sequence encodes CASSLYRDSYEQYF.

The V and J genes are TRBV9 and TRBJ1-3, with 10 bases aligning to TRBD1. The CDR3 covers 15 residues. Germline CDR1 reads SGDLS; CDR2 reads YYNGEE. The V and J ends lost 6 bases and 4 bases, in that order; junction bases with no gene match: 7. The CDR3: CASNRQGARGNTIYF. The CDR3 DNA follows: TGTGCCAGCAACAGACAGGGGGCGCGAGGAAACACCATATATTTT.

V is TRBV5-4 and J is TRBJ1-1; TRBD1 agrees at 9 bases. Germline V gene data show CDR1 as SGHNT and CDR2 as YYREEE (reference sequence). The CDR3 contains 14 residues. Germline trimming cut 4 bases from V and 4 bases from J; bases unmatched to any gene: 5. CDR3 bases: TGTGCCAGCAGCCTGACAGGGGGTGGCACTGAAGCTTTCTTT. Translated, it gives CASSLTGGGTEAFF.

The chain uses TRBV5-1 and TRBJ2-7; 13 bases fit TRBD2. Trimming cost V 0 bases and J 0 bases; bases outside gene matches: 3. Germline CDR1 and CDR2: SGHRS and YFSETQ. CDR3 length: 17 residues. The DNA of the CDR3 is TGCGCCAGCAGCTTGGGGGGACTAGCGGGGACCTCCTACGAGCAGTACTTC. Protein sequence: CASSLGGLAGTSYEQYF.

V is TRBV3-1 (or the pseudogene TRBV3-2) and J is TRBJ2-7; unclear D gene. The V gene's germline CDR1 is LGHDT and CDR2 YNNKEL (reference sequence). CDR3 length: 14 residues. The ends were cut back, 4 bases at V and 0 bases at J, with 10 bases in the middle. CDR3 region: CASSRLRSSYEQYF. The CDR3 DNA sequence: TGTGCCAGCAGCCGGTTGAGGAGCTCCTACGAGCAGTACTTC.

V usage is TRBV28 and J usage is TRBJ2-7; 7 bases are shared with TRBD2. The CDR3 consists of 16 residues. V dropped 6 bases and J dropped 0; count of bases not matched to a gene: 11. Germline V CDR1 and CDR2: MDHEN, SYDVKM. CDR3 sequence reads: CASRMLSLADSYEQYF. CDR3 DNA: TGTGCCAGCAGGATGTTGTCTCTAGCGGACTCCTACGAGCAGTACTTC.